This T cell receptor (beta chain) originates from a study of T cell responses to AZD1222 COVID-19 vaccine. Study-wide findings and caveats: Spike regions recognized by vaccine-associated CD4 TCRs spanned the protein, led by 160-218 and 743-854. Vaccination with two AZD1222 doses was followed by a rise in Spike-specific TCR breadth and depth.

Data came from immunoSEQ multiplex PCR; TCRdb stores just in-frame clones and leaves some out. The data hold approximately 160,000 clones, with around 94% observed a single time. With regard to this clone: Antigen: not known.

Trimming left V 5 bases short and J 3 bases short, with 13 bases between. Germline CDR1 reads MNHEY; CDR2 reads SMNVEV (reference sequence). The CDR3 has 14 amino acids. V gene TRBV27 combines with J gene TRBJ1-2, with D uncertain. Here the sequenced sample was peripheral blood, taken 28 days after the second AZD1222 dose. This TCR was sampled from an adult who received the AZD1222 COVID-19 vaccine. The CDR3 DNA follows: TGTGCCAGCAGTCCCCGGGCCGGGCACTATGGCTACACCTTC. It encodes CASSPRAGHYGYTF.